This T cell receptor (beta chain) was found in a study of early T cells in non-severe SARS-CoV-2 infection. For the study at large: The study sequenced bulk RNA from unsorted whole blood, with chains unpaired.

The CDR3 is 16 amino acids. Germline values: CDR1 ENHRY, CDR2 SYGVKD. V lost 10 bases, J lost 1 base, and 15 bases stayed unmatched. Unique molecular identifier tags were affixed to discrete cDNA molecules. One entry per CDR3 protein results from TCRdb running MiXCR on the 5' RACE reads. The table includes tens of thousands of distinct CDR3 sequences, under 15% detected once. The study's findings and limits: There was a bias toward anti-spike CD8 responses in VDJdb matching, which missed private and CD4 specificities.

This clonotype occurred a few times. Its specificity is unknown. The sequenced material came from whole blood. The sequence was collected from an adult who was a healthcare worker with PCR-confirmed SARS-CoV-2 infection or an uninfected control (not recorded which). The gene calls are TRBV10-3 and TRBJ2-7; TRBD2 agrees at 8 bases. The CDR3 sequence: CATEASTSGKSYEQYF. The DNA of the CDR3 is TGTGCCACCGAAGCCTCTACTAGCGGAAAATCCTACGAGCAGTACTTC.